A selection of T cell receptor beta chains follows, all from one sample in a study of cytomegalovirus exposure and HLA in healthy donors. This table comes from immunoSEQ multiplex PCR, and its TCRdb copy is limited to in-frame clones, with some not included. The table has some 150,000 clones, about 79% seen once. Sequencing used PBMCs. These receptors all stem from a man aged 35 to 55 in good health and CMV-seropositive. Each CDR3 is given with its conserved first and last residue. Each record gives: D gene, J gene, V gene, CDR3 DNA, CDR3 protein. A D gene is named only where the DNA matches it firmly.

NA TRBJ2-7 TRBV2 TGTGCCAGCAGTGTTCACCACAGTTCCTACGAGCAGTACTTC CASSVHHSSYEQYF
NA TRBJ2-2 TRBV2 TGTGCCAGCAGTGTCCGGACAGCTACCGGGGAGCTGTTTTTT CASSVRTATGELFF
NA TRBJ1-3 TRBV18 TGTGCCAGCTCACCACCGGCCTGGTTCTCTGGAAACACCATATATTTT CASSPPAWFSGNTIYF
NA TRBJ1-5 TRBV28 TGTGCCAGCAGCCTTGGGGCTTGGGGACAGCCCCAGCATTTT CASSLGAWGQPQHF
NA TRBJ1-4 TRBV5-1 TGCGCCAGCAGCTTGGGGGCAGCTAATGAAAAACTGTTTTTT CASSLGAANEKLFF
TRBD1 TRBJ2-1 TRBV7-6 TGTGCCAGCAGCTTAGGGACAGGGTCGAGGGAGCAGTTCTTC CASSLGTGSREQFF
NA TRBJ1-1 TRBV6-1 TGTGCCAGCAGTGAAGCGACTCGGGAGTGGGAAGCTTTCTTT CASSEATREWEAFF
TRBD1 TRBJ1-2 TRBV4-3 TGCGCCAGCAGCCAAGCGACAGGGATCTGGGATGGCTACACCTTC CASSQATGIWDGYTF
TRBD2 TRBJ2-5 TRBV11-2 TGTGCCAGCAGCCCCATAGCGGGAGAGGAGACCCAGTACTTC CASSPIAGEETQYF
TRBD2 TRBJ2-7 TRBV29-1 TGCAGCGTTGCCGGTACTAGCGGGAGCTCCTACGAGCAGTACTTC CSVAGTSGSSYEQYF
TRBD1 TRBJ1-2 TRBV5-1 TGCGCCAGCAGCCGATCCGGGACAGGGCGGTTTTATGGCTACACCTTC CASSRSGTGRFYGYTF
NA TRBJ2-7 TRBV7-8 TGTGCCAGCAACTTGGGGCCGGCCTACGAGCAGTACTTC CASNLGPAYEQYF
NA TRBJ2-1 TRBV30 TGTGCCTGGAGCAGAGGGAGCTCCTACAATGAGCAGTTCTTC CAWSRGSSYNEQFF
NA TRBJ1-1 TRBV5-1 TGCGCCAGCAGCTTGGGACAGGCCCCACTCGCTTTCTTT CASSLGQAPLAFF
NA TRBJ2-1 TRBV7-3 TGTGCCAGCAGCTTAACAAGGAGGGATTACAATGAGCAGTTCTTC CASSLTRRDYNEQFF
TRBD1 TRBJ1-3 TRBV10-3 TGTGCCATCAGTGACCACCGGGACAGTAGTCTCTCTGGAAACACCATATATTTC CAISDHRDSSLSGNTIYF
NA TRBJ1-2 TRBV6-1 TGTGCCAGCTGGGAGGGGGTTGGGGATGGCTACACCTTC CASWEGVGDGYTF
NA TRBJ1-5 TRBV19 TGTGCCAGTACCTCCCAGGTATCTGCTCATCAGCCCCAGCATTTT CASTSQVSAHQPQHF
TRBD1 TRBJ1-5 TRBV7-6 TGTGCCAGCAGCAGGACAGGGGGCTTGCAGCCCCAGCATTTT CASSRTGGLQPQHF
TRBD1 TRBJ1-1 TRBV18 TGTGCCAGCTCAGCCGAAGGACAGGGAGAGGCTTTCTTT CASSAEGQGEAFF
NA TRBJ2-7 TRBV25-1 TGTGCCAGCCAACGAGGACGGGGAGCCTACGAGCAGTACTTC CASQRGRGAYEQYF
NA TRBJ2-3 TRBV14 TGTGCCAGCCAACTTTTTGACAGACACTTTAGCACAGATACGCAGTATTTT CASQLFDRHFSTDTQYF